The rows below give T cell receptor beta chains drawn from one sample of a study of blood T cell repertoires in COVID-19. TCRdb's table, derived via immunoSEQ multiplex PCR, lists solely in-frame clones and lacks some. The sample gives about 360,000 clones, over 75% of which show up once; roughly 1.4% is in the top ten. The sample taken for sequencing was PBMCs or T cells enriched from blood (not recorded which). Receptors originate from a man aged 25 to 40 who had recovered from COVID-19. The CDR3 runs from the conserved cysteine through the conserved F or W. The D gene is left open where the match is weak. Only part of the rows carry a size: once, few, many, or a class if the clone is expanded.

CDR3nt: TGTGCCAGCAGCTCCCGGACAGGTTCTAATGAGCAGTTCTTC
CDR3aa: CASSSRTGSNEQFF
len: 14
abundance: NA
v_gene: TRBV11-3
j_gene: TRBJ2-1
d_gene: TRBD1

CDR3nt: TGTGCCAGCAGTGAAACGGACATAGGGACTGAAGCTTTCTTT
CDR3aa: CASSETDIGTEAFF
len: 14
abundance: NA
v_gene: TRBV2
j_gene: TRBJ1-1
d_gene: NA

CDR3nt: TGTGCCAGCAGAAAAACAAGCACAGATACGCAGTATTTT
CDR3aa: CASRKTSTDTQYF
len: 13
abundance: NA
v_gene: TRBV27
j_gene: TRBJ2-3
d_gene: NA

CDR3nt: TGCAGTGCTAGTAAGATCCTGGAGGGGACCCAGTACTTC
CDR3aa: CSASKILEGTQYF
len: 13
abundance: NA
v_gene: TRBV20-1
j_gene: TRBJ2-5
d_gene: NA

CDR3nt: TGTGCCAGCAGCCCCCGAGAAGCTATGAACACTGAAGCTTTCTTT
CDR3aa: CASSPREAMNTEAFF
len: 15
abundance: once
v_gene: TRBV7-9
j_gene: TRBJ1-1
d_gene: NA

CDR3nt: TGCGCCAGCACTCAACAGGGCCTCGATAATTCACCCCTCCACTTT
CDR3aa: CASTQQGLDNSPLHF
len: 15
abundance: few
v_gene: TRBV10-1
j_gene: TRBJ1-6
d_gene: NA

CDR3nt: TGTGCCAGCAGCCTCCTGGGGGGGACGAACACTGAAGCTTTCTTT
CDR3aa: CASSLLGGTNTEAFF
len: 15
abundance: NA
v_gene: TRBV9
j_gene: TRBJ1-1
d_gene: NA

CDR3nt: TGCGCCAGCAGCCCTACTCCTTACGGGACAGACTCCTACGAGCAGTACTTC
CDR3aa: CASSPTPYGTDSYEQYF
len: 17
abundance: NA
v_gene: TRBV4-1
j_gene: TRBJ2-7
d_gene: TRBD1

CDR3nt: TGCGCCAGCAGCCAAGACTCAGGGTATGGCTACACCTTC
CDR3aa: CASSQDSGYGYTF
len: 13
abundance: NA
v_gene: TRBV4-3
j_gene: TRBJ1-2
d_gene: NA

CDR3nt: TGCGCCAGCAGCCAAGAAAACGGGGACAGATACGAGCAGTATTTT
CDR3aa: CASSQENGDRYEQYF
len: 15
abundance: NA
v_gene: TRBV4-1
j_gene: TRBJ2-3
d_gene: TRBD1

CDR3nt: TGTGCCAGCAGCTTGCCCCAGAAAGAGACCCAGTACTTC
CDR3aa: CASSLPQKETQYF
len: 13
abundance: NA
v_gene: TRBV5-6
j_gene: TRBJ2-5
d_gene: NA

CDR3nt: TGTGCCAGCAGCTTTAGTCACTCTGGAAACACCATATATTTT
CDR3aa: CASSFSHSGNTIYF
len: 14
abundance: NA
v_gene: TRBV7-9
j_gene: TRBJ1-3
d_gene: NA

CDR3nt: TGTGCCAGCAGTGGAGGACAGGGGTCCTACGAGCAGTACTTC
CDR3aa: CASSGGQGSYEQYF
len: 14
abundance: NA
v_gene: TRBV7-9
j_gene: TRBJ2-7
d_gene: TRBD1

CDR3nt: TGCGCCAGCAGCTTGGGTGGGGGCCCGAACACAGATACGCAGTATTTT
CDR3aa: CASSLGGGPNTDTQYF
len: 16
abundance: NA
v_gene: TRBV5-1
j_gene: TRBJ2-3
d_gene: NA

CDR3nt: TGTGCCAGCAGCGACAGTTATGATTCACCCCTCCACTTT
CDR3aa: CASSDSYDSPLHF
len: 13
abundance: NA
v_gene: TRBV12-3/TRBV12-4
j_gene: TRBJ1-6
d_gene: NA

CDR3nt: TGCGCCAGCAGCCAAGTCCCTAGCTCCTACGAGCAGTACTTC
CDR3aa: CASSQVPSSYEQYF
len: 14
abundance: NA
v_gene: TRBV4-1
j_gene: TRBJ2-7
d_gene: NA

CDR3nt: TGTGCCAGCAGTCAGTCGCTCTACGAGCAGTACTTC
CDR3aa: CASSQSLYEQYF
len: 12
abundance: NA
v_gene: TRBV6-2/TRBV6-3
j_gene: TRBJ2-7
d_gene: NA

CDR3nt: TGCGCCAGCAGCCAATCGAGGGTGGGCTCGGGGGAGCAGTACTTC
CDR3aa: CASSQSRVGSGEQYF
len: 15
abundance: NA
v_gene: TRBV4-3
j_gene: TRBJ2-7
d_gene: NA

CDR3nt: TGTGCCATCAGTGAGTCGAGGGACAGGGGATTCTCTGGGGCCAACGTCCTGACTTTC
CDR3aa: CAISESRDRGFSGANVLTF
len: 19
abundance: NA
v_gene: TRBV10-3
j_gene: TRBJ2-6
d_gene: TRBD1

CDR3nt: TGTGCCAGCAGCGCCCGGGACAACTCCTACGAGCAGTACTTC
CDR3aa: CASSARDNSYEQYF
len: 14
abundance: NA
v_gene: TRBV11-2
j_gene: TRBJ2-7
d_gene: NA

CDR3nt: TGCAGCGTAACCGGGAGCCACGGCGAGCAGTACTTC
CDR3aa: CSVTGSHGEQYF
len: 12
abundance: NA
v_gene: TRBV29-1
j_gene: TRBJ2-7
d_gene: NA

CDR3nt: TGTGCCAGTAGTATAGGCGGGGGGGGCTGGATTGAAAATCAGCCCCAGCATTTT
CDR3aa: CASSIGGGGWIENQPQHF
len: 18
abundance: NA
v_gene: TRBV19
j_gene: TRBJ1-5
d_gene: NA

CDR3nt: TGTGCCAGCAGCCCCACTCGGGACAGGTTGAACACTGAAGCTTTCTTT
CDR3aa: CASSPTRDRLNTEAFF
len: 16
abundance: NA
v_gene: TRBV11-2
j_gene: TRBJ1-1
d_gene: TRBD1

CDR3nt: TGTGCCAGCAGCCCACTGACAGGGATCGATCAGCCCCAGCATTTT
CDR3aa: CASSPLTGIDQPQHF
len: 15
abundance: NA
v_gene: TRBV11-2
j_gene: TRBJ1-5
d_gene: TRBD1

CDR3nt: TGTGCCAGCAGCTTGTTTTATAACAATGAGCAGTTCTTC
CDR3aa: CASSLFYNNEQFF
len: 13
abundance: NA
v_gene: TRBV5-4
j_gene: TRBJ2-1
d_gene: NA

CDR3nt: TGCAGCGTTGACTCGGGGTTTAACTATGGCTACACCTTC
CDR3aa: CSVDSGFNYGYTF
len: 13
abundance: NA
v_gene: TRBV29-1
j_gene: TRBJ1-2
d_gene: NA

CDR3nt: TGTGCCAGCTCCCGGCAGGGCGAAAACACTGAAGCTTTCTTT
CDR3aa: CASSRQGENTEAFF
len: 14
abundance: NA
v_gene: TRBV5-5
j_gene: TRBJ1-1
d_gene: NA

CDR3nt: TGTGCCATCAGTGATCCCGCCAGCTATGGCTACACCTTC
CDR3aa: CAISDPASYGYTF
len: 13
abundance: NA
v_gene: TRBV10-3
j_gene: TRBJ1-2
d_gene: NA

CDR3nt: TGTGCCTGGAGTGTCTCGACGGGAGAGGAGCTGTTTTTT
CDR3aa: CAWSVSTGEELFF
len: 13
abundance: NA
v_gene: TRBV30
j_gene: TRBJ2-2
d_gene: NA

CDR3nt: TGTGCCAGTAGGGCGGGCTCTGGAAACACCATATATTTT
CDR3aa: CASRAGSGNTIYF
len: 13
abundance: NA
v_gene: TRBV19
j_gene: TRBJ1-3
d_gene: NA

CDR3nt: TGTGCCAGCAGTTCCCGGGCCCGACTAGCGGGGGATACGCAGTATTTT
CDR3aa: CASSSRARLAGDTQYF
len: 16
abundance: NA
v_gene: TRBV27
j_gene: TRBJ2-3
d_gene: TRBD2

CDR3nt: TGTGCCAGCAGCGTAGAAGGACACGAAAATCAGCCCCAGCATTTT
CDR3aa: CASSVEGHENQPQHF
len: 15
abundance: NA
v_gene: TRBV9
j_gene: TRBJ1-5
d_gene: NA

CDR3nt: TGTGCCTGGAGCGGGAGGCCCTACGAGCAGTACTTC
CDR3aa: CAWSGRPYEQYF
len: 12
abundance: once
v_gene: TRBV30
j_gene: TRBJ2-7
d_gene: TRBD2

CDR3nt: TGTGCCAGCAGGGGGAGCTCCTACGAGCAGTACTTC
CDR3aa: CASRGSSYEQYF
len: 12
abundance: NA
v_gene: TRBV6-5
j_gene: TRBJ2-7
d_gene: NA

CDR3nt: TGTGCCAGCAGCCAAGATACAGGGGGATACAACGAGCAGTACTTC
CDR3aa: CASSQDTGGYNEQYF
len: 15
abundance: NA
v_gene: TRBV3-1/TRBV3-2
j_gene: TRBJ2-7
d_gene: TRBD1

CDR3nt: TGTGCCATCAGACCCGGCGGGGCTGATCACAATGAGCAGTTCTTC
CDR3aa: CAIRPGGADHNEQFF
len: 15
abundance: NA
v_gene: TRBV10-3
j_gene: TRBJ2-1
d_gene: NA

CDR3nt: TGTGCCAGCAGTTTATACAGGGTTGAGACCCAGTACTTC
CDR3aa: CASSLYRVETQYF
len: 13
abundance: once
v_gene: TRBV6-2/TRBV6-3
j_gene: TRBJ2-5
d_gene: NA

CDR3nt: TGCGCCAGCAGCGGCGTGAGGGCCCCCTACGAGCAGTACTTC
CDR3aa: CASSGVRAPYEQYF
len: 14
abundance: few
v_gene: TRBV4-1
j_gene: TRBJ2-7
d_gene: NA

CDR3nt: TGTGCCAGCAGTCCATGGACAGGGGGCACAGATACGCAGTATTTT
CDR3aa: CASSPWTGGTDTQYF
len: 15
abundance: once
v_gene: TRBV11-2
j_gene: TRBJ2-3
d_gene: TRBD1

CDR3nt: TGTGCCAGCAGTTCTAGGGTGAAGGGGGCTGGTCAGCCCCAGCATTTT
CDR3aa: CASSSRVKGAGQPQHF
len: 16
abundance: NA
v_gene: TRBV6-5
j_gene: TRBJ1-5
d_gene: TRBD1

CDR3nt: TGTGCCAGCAGCTCGGGACTTTTACTTCAGCCCCAGCATTTT
CDR3aa: CASSSGLLLQPQHF
len: 14
abundance: NA
v_gene: TRBV5-5
j_gene: TRBJ1-5
d_gene: NA

CDR3nt: TGTGCCAGCAGCTCGGGACTAGCGGGGGGGCGCACACAAGAGACCCAGTACTTC
CDR3aa: CASSSGLAGGRTQETQYF
len: 18
abundance: NA
v_gene: TRBV11-2
j_gene: TRBJ2-5
d_gene: TRBD2

CDR3nt: TGTGCCAGCACTCGGACTGGCTCCGAGCAGTACTTC
CDR3aa: CASTRTGSEQYF
len: 12
abundance: NA
v_gene: TRBV6-5
j_gene: TRBJ2-7
d_gene: NA

CDR3nt: TGTGCCAGCACCTTAGACAGGGAGAGCGAGCAGTACTTC
CDR3aa: CASTLDRESEQYF
len: 13
abundance: once
v_gene: TRBV2
j_gene: TRBJ2-7
d_gene: TRBD1

CDR3nt: TGTGCCAGCAGCTTGGGGGGGACAGGTGGGAATCAGCCCCAGCATTTT
CDR3aa: CASSLGGTGGNQPQHF
len: 16
abundance: NA
v_gene: TRBV5-5
j_gene: TRBJ1-5
d_gene: TRBD1